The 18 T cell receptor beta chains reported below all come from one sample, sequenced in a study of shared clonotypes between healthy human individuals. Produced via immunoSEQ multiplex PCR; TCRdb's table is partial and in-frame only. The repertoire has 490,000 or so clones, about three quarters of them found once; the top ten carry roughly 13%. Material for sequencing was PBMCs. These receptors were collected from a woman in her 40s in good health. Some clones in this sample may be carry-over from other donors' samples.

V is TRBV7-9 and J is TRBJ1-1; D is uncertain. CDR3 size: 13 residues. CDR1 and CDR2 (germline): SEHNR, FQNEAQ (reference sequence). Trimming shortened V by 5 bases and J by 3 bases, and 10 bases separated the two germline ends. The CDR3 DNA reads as TGTGCCAGCAGCCTCTTGGGAGACACTGAAGCTTTCTTT. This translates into CASSLLGDTEAFF.

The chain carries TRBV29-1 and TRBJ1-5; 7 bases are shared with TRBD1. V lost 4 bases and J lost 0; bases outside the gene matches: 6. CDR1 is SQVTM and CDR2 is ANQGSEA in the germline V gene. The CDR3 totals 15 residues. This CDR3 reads CSVAGQLGSNQPQHF. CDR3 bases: TGCAGCGTTGCGGGACAGCTCGGTAGCAATCAGCCCCAGCATTTT.

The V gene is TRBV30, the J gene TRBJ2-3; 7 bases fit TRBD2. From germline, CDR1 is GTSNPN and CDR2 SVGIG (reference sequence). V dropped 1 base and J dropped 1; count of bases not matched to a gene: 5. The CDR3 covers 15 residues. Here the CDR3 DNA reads TGTGCCTGGAGTGCCATAGCGGGCCGCACAGATACGCAGTATTTT. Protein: CAWSAIAGRTDTQYF.

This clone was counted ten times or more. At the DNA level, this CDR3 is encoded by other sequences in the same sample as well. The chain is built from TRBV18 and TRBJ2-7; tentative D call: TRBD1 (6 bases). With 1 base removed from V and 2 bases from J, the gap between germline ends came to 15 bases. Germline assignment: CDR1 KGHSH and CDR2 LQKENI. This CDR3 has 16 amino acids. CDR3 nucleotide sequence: TGTGCCAGCTCACCACAGGGTTTGGGGGACACCTACGAGCAGTACTTC. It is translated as CASSPQGLGDTYEQYF.

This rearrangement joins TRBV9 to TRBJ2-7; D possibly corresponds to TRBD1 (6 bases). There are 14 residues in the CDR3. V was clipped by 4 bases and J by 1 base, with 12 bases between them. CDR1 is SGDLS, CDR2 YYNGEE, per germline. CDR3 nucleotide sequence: TGTGCCAGCAGCCCCCTGGGGACATCCTACGAGCAGTACTTC. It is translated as CASSPLGTSYEQYF.

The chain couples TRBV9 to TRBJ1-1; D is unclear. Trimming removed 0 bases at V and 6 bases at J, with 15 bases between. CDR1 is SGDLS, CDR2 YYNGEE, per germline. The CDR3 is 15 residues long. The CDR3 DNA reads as TGTGCCAGCAGCGTAGAAGGTGGAGGGAGAGCTGAAGCTTTCTTT. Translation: CASSVEGGGRAEAFF.

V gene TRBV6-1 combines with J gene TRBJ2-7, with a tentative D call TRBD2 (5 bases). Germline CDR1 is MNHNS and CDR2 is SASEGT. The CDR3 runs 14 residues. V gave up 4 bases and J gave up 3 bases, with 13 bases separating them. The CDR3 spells CASSARSEGYEQYF. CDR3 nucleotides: TGTGCCAGCAGTGCCCGGTCCGAGGGCTACGAGCAGTACTTC.

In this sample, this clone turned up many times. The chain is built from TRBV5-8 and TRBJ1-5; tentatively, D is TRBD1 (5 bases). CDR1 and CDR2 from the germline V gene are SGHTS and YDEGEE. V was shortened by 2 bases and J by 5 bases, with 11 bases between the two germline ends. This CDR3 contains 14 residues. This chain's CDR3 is CASSFREGYQPQHF. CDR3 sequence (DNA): TGTGCCAGCAGCTTCAGGGAGGGGTATCAGCCCCAGCATTTT.

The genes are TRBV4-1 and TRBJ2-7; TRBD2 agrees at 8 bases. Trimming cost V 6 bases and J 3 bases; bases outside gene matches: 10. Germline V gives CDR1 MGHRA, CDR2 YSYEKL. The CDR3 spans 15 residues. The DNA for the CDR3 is TGCGCCAGCAGTCCCGGCGGGAGGTCTGACTACGAGCAGTACTTC. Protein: CASSPGGRSDYEQYF.

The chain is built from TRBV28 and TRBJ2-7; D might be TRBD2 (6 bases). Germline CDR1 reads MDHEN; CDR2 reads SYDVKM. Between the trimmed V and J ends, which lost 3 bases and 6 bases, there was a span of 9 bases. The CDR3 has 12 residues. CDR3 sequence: CASSLAGREQYF. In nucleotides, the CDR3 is TGTGCCAGCAGTTTGGCGGGGCGCGAGCAGTACTTC.

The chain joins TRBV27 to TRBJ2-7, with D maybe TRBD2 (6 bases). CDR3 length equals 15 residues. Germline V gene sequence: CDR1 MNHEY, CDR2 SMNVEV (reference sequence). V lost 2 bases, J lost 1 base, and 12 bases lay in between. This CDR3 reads CASSLGAGLSYEQYF. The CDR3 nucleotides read TGTGCCAGCAGTTTAGGGGCGGGATTGTCCTACGAGCAGTACTTC.

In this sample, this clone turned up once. The CDR3 DNA is TGCAGCGCCGCTAGCGGGAGCACAGATACGCAGTATTTT. It translates to CSAASGSTDTQYF. This chain joins TRBV29-1 and TRBJ2-3; 8 bases map to TRBD2. The CDR3 spans 13 residues. Germline V CDR1 and CDR2: SQVTM, ANQGSEA. The trim removed 7 bases at V and 0 bases at J, leaving 3 bases unmatched.

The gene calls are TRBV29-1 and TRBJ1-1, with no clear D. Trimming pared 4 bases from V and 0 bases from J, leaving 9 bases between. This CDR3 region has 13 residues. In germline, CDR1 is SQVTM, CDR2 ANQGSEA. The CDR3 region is CSVAATMNTEAFF. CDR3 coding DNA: TGCAGCGTTGCGGCCACGATGAACACTGAAGCTTTCTTT.

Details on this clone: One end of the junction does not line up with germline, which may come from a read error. The CDR3 here is CAWSSSSGRSSYNEQFF. DNA for the CDR3: TGTGCTTGGAGTTCCTCTAGCGGGAGGAGCTCCTACAATGAGCAGTTCTTC. The chain is built from TRBV30 and TRBJ2-1; 11 bases are a match to TRBD2. The germline V gene has CDR1 GTSNPN and CDR2 SVGIG (reference sequence). This CDR3 has 17 residues.

In nucleotides, the CDR3 is TGTGCCAGCAGTGAGACAGGTGGGGCGTATGGCTACACCTTC. This codes for CASSETGGAYGYTF. The J gene is TRBJ1-2, the V gene TRBV6-5, with D perhaps TRBD1 (6 bases). V lost 5 bases, J lost 5 bases, and 15 bases lay in between. The CDR3 consists of 14 residues. Germline V gene data show CDR1 as MNHEY and CDR2 as SVGAGI.

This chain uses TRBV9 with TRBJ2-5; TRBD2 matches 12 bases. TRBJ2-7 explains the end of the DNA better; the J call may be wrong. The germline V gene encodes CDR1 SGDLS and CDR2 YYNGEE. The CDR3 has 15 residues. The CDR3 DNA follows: TGTGCCAGCAGCCCCGGACTAGCGGGAATCTACGAGCAGTACTTC. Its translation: CASSPGLAGIYEQYF.

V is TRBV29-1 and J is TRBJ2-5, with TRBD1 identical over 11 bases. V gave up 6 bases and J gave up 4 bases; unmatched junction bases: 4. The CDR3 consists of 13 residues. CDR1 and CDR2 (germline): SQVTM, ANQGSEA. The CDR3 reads CSVGQGARETQYF. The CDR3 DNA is TGCAGCGTCGGACAGGGGGCTCGAGAGACCCAGTACTTC.

Written as DNA, the CDR3 is TGTGCCAGCAGCGAGGGAGGTGGCAATCAGCCCCAGCATTTT. Translating gives CASSEGGGNQPQHF. The chain recombines TRBV9 with TRBJ1-5, with D unresolved. There are 14 residues in the CDR3. V shed 3 bases and J shed 2 bases, with 9 bases lying between them. CDR1 SGDLS and CDR2 YYNGEE come from the germline V gene.